Below are 5 T cell receptor beta chains sequenced from a single sample in a study of Graves' ophthalmopathy and Graves' hyperthyroidism. Using RNA transcripts, the TCR beta CDR3 regions were amplified. HTBI primers were used in a first-round RT-PCR, which preceded a second-round multiplex PCR. TCRdb ran MiXCR on the multiplex PCR reads and lists one entry per CDR3 protein. The data hold over a million distinct CDR3 sequences, with around a third observed a single time. The sample comprised peripheral blood or thyroid tissue (not recorded which). The receptors stem from an adult man with Graves' hyperthyroidism.

The chain is built from TRBV7-2 and TRBJ1-1; D possibly corresponds to TRBD1 (6 bases). In germline, CDR1 is SGHTA, CDR2 FQGNSA. Trimming took off 5 bases at V and 4 bases at J, with 17 bases between the two ends. The CDR3 loop spans 15 amino acids. CDR3 sequence (DNA): TGTGCCAGCAGCGCGCAGCCCCAGGGGCTCACTGAAGCTTTCTTT. It encodes CASSAQPQGLTEAFF.

This clonotype was counted many times. The V call is TRBV7-9, the J call TRBJ1-3; D possibly corresponds to TRBD1 (5 bases). The CDR3 contains 17 residues. Trimming removed 3 bases at V and 0 bases at J, with 15 bases between. Germline CDR1 reads SEHNR; CDR2 reads FQNEAQ (reference sequence). The CDR3 spells CASSFGARALSGNTIYF. The DNA for the CDR3 is TGTGCCAGCAGCTTTGGGGCTAGGGCCCTCTCTGGAAACACCATATATTTT.

This clonotype was seen ten or more times. This sequence joins TRBV29-1 and TRBJ1-1; D is possibly TRBD1 (6 bases). Trimming took off 7 bases at V and 2 bases at J, with 11 bases between the two ends. The CDR3 is 12 residues long. Looked up from germline, CDR1 is SQVTM and CDR2 is ANQGSEA. The CDR3 region has the DNA TGCAGCGCCAGGGGACTTAACACTGAAGCTTTCTTT. Its translation is CSARGLNTEAFF.

There are a few counts of this clonotype. A clone one base away is much larger, so this may be a read error. This chain uses TRBV9 with TRBJ2-5, with D perhaps being TRBD1 or TRBD2 (5 bases each). Germline CDR1 SGDLS, CDR2 YYNGEE. The CDR3 sequence is 14 residues long. The DNA for the CDR3 is TGTGCCAGCAGCGGGGACGGCGTACAAGAGACCCAGCACTTC. This encodes CASSGDGVQETQHF.

With regard to this clonotype: A much larger clone lies a single base off, so this may be a read error. The V and J genes are TRBV5-4 and TRBJ2-5; 8 bases are shared with TRBD2. Germline loops: CDR1 SGHNT, CDR2 YYREEE (reference sequence). The V gene end was trimmed by 3 bases and the J gene end by 4 bases; junction bases not matched to a gene: 11. The CDR3 is made up of 16 amino acids. CDR3 region: CASSSALAGGGETQYF. CDR3 bases: TGTGCCAGCAGCTCGGCTCTGGCGGGGGGAGGAGAGACCCAGTACTTC.